Sequencing of this TCR beta chain was carried out in a study of monozygotic twins with inflammatory bowel disease. Study findings and constraints: Especially where disease activity was present, IBD patients had fewer clonotypes in common with others than healthy twins did. No distinction between different T cell subtypes was possible. Concordance status among twins (concordant versus discordant) showed no link to repertoire similarity, possibly from limited power.

TCRdb re-called the 5' RACE reads; every CDR3 protein appears as one record, without DNA. Its table records around 450,000 distinct CDR3 sequences. Blood was drawn at 2.5 ml per donor. Notes on this clonotype: Its antigen remains unknown.

The CDR3 runs 16 residues. Germline CDR1 is SGDLS and CDR2 is YYNGEE. What was sequenced was blood. The chain carries TRBV9 and TRBJ2-2. The receptor was derived from a human donor with ulcerative colitis or Crohn's disease, or a healthy co-twin of an affected twin (not recorded which). CDR3 protein: CASSVGGFLNTGELFF.